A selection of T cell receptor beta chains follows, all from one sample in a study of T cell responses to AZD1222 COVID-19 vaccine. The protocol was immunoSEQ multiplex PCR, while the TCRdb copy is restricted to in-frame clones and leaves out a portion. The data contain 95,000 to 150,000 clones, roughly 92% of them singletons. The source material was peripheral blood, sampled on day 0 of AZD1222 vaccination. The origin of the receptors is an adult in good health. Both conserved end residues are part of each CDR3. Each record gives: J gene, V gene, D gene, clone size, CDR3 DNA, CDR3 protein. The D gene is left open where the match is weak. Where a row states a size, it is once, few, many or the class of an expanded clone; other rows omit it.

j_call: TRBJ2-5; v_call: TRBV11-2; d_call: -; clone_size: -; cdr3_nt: TGTGCCAGCCGGGGCCCTCCAAGCCCGGTCCAGTACTTC; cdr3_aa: CASRGPPSPVQYF
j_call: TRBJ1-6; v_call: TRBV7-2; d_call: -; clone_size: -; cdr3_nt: TGTGCCAGCAGGAGTAATTCACCCCTCCACTTT; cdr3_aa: CASRSNSPLHF
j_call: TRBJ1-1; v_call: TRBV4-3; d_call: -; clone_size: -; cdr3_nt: TGCGCCAGCAGCCAACACGCTAGTAGGAGCTCGGACACTGAAGCTTTCTTT; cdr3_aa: CASSQHASRSSDTEAFF
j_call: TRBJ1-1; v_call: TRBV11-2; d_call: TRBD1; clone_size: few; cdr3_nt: TGTGCCAGCAGCACCCGACAGGGCGAGGGGACTGAAGCTTTCTTT; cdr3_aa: CASSTRQGEGTEAFF
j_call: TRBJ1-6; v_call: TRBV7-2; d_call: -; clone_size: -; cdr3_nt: TGTGCCAGCAGCCCGACGGGGACCGAGAATTCACCCCTCCACTTT; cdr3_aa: CASSPTGTENSPLHF
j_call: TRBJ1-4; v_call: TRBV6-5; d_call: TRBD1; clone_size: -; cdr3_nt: TGTGCCAGCAGTCACATACAGGGGGGGGATGAAAAACTGTTTTTT; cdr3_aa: CASSHIQGGDEKLFF
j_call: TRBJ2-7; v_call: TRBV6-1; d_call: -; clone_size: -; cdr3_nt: TGTGCCAGCAGTGAAGCTGGGGGTTCCTACGAGCAGTACTTC; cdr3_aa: CASSEAGGSYEQYF
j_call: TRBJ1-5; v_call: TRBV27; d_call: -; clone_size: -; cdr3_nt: TGTGCCAGCAGTTTATTCGGGACGGCCGGCGGGCAGCCCCAGCATTTT; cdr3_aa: CASSLFGTAGGQPQHF
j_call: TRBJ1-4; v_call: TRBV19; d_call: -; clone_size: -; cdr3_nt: TGTGCCAGTCAAAACAGAAATCGGAATGAAAAACTGTTTTTT; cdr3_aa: CASQNRNRNEKLFF
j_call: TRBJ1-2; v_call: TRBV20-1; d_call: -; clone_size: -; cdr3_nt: TGCAGTGCTTTCCCCAGGGGAGGCTACACCTTC; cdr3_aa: CSAFPRGGYTF
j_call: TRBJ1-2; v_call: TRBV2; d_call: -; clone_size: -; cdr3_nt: TGTGCCAGCAGTGAATCGGGCAGGGCCTATGGCTACACCTTC; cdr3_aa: CASSESGRAYGYTF
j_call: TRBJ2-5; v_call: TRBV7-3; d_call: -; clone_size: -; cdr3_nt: TGTGCCAGCAGCTCCGAGCCAGGGGGGGAGACCCAGTACTTC; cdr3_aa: CASSSEPGGETQYF
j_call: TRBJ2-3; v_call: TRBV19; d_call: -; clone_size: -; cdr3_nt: TGTGCCAGTAGTATAGGGGCCGGGGTCGCGCAGTATTTT; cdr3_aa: CASSIGAGVAQYF
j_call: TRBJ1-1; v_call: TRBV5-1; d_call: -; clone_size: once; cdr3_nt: TGCGCCAGCAGCCCTCAGAAAGGGCCGAACACTGAAGCTTTCTTT; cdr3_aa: CASSPQKGPNTEAFF
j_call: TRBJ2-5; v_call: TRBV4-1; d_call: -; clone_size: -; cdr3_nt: TGCGCCAGCAGCCAAGTCTCCCTAGCGCGAGAGACCCAGTACTTC; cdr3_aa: CASSQVSLARETQYF
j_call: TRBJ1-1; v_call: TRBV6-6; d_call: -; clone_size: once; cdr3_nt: TGTGCCAGCAGCCAAGCCCAGAACACTGAAGCTTTCTTT; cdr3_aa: CASSQAQNTEAFF
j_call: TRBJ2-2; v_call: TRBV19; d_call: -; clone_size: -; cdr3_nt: TGTGCCACTTCGAGCCGGGCCCGGACCGGGGAGCTGTTTTTT; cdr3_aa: CATSSRARTGELFF
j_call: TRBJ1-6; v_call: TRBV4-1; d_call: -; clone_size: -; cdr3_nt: TGCGCCAGCAGCCAAGGTCAGGTGTACAGCTCCTATAATTCACCCCTCCACTTT; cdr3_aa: CASSQGQVYSSYNSPLHF
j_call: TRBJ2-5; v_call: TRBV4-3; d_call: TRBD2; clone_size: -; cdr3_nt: TGCGCCAGCAGCCAAACTCTAGCGGGAGGGCCAGGGACCCAGTACTTC; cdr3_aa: CASSQTLAGGPGTQYF
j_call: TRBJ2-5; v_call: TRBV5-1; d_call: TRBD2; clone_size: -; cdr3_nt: TGCGCCAGCAGACTACTAGCGAGTCAAGAGACCCAGTACTTC; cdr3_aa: CASRLLASQETQYF
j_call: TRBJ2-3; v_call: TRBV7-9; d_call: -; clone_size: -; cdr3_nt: TGTGCCAGCATCTTCCAGGGGGGGCAAGATACGCAGTATTTT; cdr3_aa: CASIFQGGQDTQYF
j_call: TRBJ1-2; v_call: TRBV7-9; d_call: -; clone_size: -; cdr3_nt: TGTGCCAGCAGCTTAGCAATATCTCTGGGCTACACCTTC; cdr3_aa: CASSLAISLGYTF
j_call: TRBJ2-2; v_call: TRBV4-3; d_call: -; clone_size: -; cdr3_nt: TGCGCCAGCAGCCAAGAGGAAGGCTCACTGTTTTTT; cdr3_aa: CASSQEEGSLFF
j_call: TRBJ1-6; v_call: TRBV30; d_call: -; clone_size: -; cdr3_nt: TGTGCCTGGAGCCGCCAATCTGAGGGGTCACCCCTCCACTTT; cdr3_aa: CAWSRQSEGSPLHF
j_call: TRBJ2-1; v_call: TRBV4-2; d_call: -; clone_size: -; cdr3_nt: TGTGCCAGCAGCCAAGACGGCGGCTCTACATCTGAGCAGTTCTTC; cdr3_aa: CASSQDGGSTSEQFF
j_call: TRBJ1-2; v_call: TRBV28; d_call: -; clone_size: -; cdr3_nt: TGTGCCAGCAGTCTAGAGAAAGGCTACACCTTC; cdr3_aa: CASSLEKGYTF
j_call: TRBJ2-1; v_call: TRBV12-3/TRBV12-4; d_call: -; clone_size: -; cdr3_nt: TGTGCCAGCAGTTTAGGTGCTGCCGATGAGCAGTTCTTC; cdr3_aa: CASSLGAADEQFF
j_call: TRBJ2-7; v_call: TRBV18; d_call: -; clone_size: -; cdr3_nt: TGTGCCAGCTCACCTCGGGCGACACTCTACGAGCAGTACTTC; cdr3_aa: CASSPRATLYEQYF
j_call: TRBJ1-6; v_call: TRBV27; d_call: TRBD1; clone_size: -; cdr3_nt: TGTGCCAGCAGTACGGGACAGGGTTCCTCACCCCTCCACTTT; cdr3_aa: CASSTGQGSSPLHF
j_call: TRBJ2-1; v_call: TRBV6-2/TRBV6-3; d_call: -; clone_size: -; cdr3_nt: TGTGCCAGCAGTACCAGGGTTTACAATGAGCAGTTCTTC; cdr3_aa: CASSTRVYNEQFF
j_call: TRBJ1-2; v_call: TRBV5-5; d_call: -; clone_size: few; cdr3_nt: TGTGCCAGCAGCCCCGGCATAGGGGAACGCTATGGCTACACCTTC; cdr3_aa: CASSPGIGERYGYTF
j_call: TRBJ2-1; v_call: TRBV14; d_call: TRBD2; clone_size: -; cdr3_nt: TGTGCCAGCAGCATTATGACTAGCGGGGTCGGCGGGCAGTTCTTC; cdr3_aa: CASSIMTSGVGGQFF
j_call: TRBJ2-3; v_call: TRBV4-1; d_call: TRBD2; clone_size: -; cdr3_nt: TGCGCCAGCAGCCAAGATCCCTGGACTAGCGGGAGCACAGATACGCAGTATTTT; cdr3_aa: CASSQDPWTSGSTDTQYF
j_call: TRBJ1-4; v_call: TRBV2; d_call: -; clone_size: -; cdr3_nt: TGTGCCAGCAGTCCTAACTTGGCAACTAATGAAAAACTGTTTTTT; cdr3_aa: CASSPNLATNEKLFF
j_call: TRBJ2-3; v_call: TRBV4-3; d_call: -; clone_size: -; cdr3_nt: TGCGCCAGCAGCCCCTTAAGTATCGATACGCAGTATTTT; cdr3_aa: CASSPLSIDTQYF
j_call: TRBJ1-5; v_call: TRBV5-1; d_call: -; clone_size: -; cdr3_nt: TGCGCCAGCAGCTTGCACGGGGAGGGCAATCAGCCCCAGCATTTT; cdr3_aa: CASSLHGEGNQPQHF
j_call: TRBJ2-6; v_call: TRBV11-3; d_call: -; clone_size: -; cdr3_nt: TGTGCCAGCAGCTTTCAGGGGGGCTCTGGGGCCAACGTCCTGACTTTC; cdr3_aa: CASSFQGGSGANVLTF
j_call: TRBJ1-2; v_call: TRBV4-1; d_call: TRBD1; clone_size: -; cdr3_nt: TGCGCCAGCAGCCCCCTACGGGCCCAATCGGGACAGGGTGGCTATGGCTACACCTTC; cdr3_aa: CASSPLRAQSGQGGYGYTF
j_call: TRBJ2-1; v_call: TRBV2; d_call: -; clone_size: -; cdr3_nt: TGTGCCAGCAGTGAATCATGGTTGTATGAGCAGTTCTTC; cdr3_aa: CASSESWLYEQFF
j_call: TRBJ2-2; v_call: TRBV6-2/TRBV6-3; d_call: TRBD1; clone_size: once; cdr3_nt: TGTGCCAGCAGTCTGGGACAGGGAACGGCCGGGGAGCTGTTTTTT; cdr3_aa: CASSLGQGTAGELFF
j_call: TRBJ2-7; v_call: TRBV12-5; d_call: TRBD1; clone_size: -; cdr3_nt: TGTGCTAGTGGTTTATTGGGACAGGGATTCTACGAGCAGTACTTC; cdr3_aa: CASGLLGQGFYEQYF